Sequencing of this T cell receptor (beta chain) was carried out in a study of blood T cell repertoires in COVID-19. At the level of the study: Spain, Italy and the United States supplied samples that represented acute and convalescent COVID-19. PBMCs, B-cell-depleted T cells, or T cells provided the cDNA or gDNA that made up the material.

The authors' processing: Reference gene primer amplification gave nucleated cell count estimates. Assay: immunoSEQ multiplex PCR; the TCRdb copy retains only in-frame clones and omits some. V and J calls plus clone size are reproduced from that table; the DNA served to infer D and trimming. The sample lists hundreds of thousands of clones, 80% to 90% occurring once. This clone was seen a single time. The CDR3 spans 15 residues. Germline V gives CDR1 SNHLY, CDR2 FYNNEI. Deletions cut 6 bases from V and 3 bases from J, with 14 bases between. The specimen sequenced was peripheral blood. This chain connects TRBV2 to TRBJ1-4, with a tentative D call TRBD1 (6 bases). This receptor was obtained from a woman aged 25 to 39 with acute or convalescent COVID-19. CDR3 sequence (DNA): TGTGCCAGCAGATTCCTGCAGGGGTCTAATGAAAAACTGTTTTTT. Translation gives CASRFLQGSNEKLFF.